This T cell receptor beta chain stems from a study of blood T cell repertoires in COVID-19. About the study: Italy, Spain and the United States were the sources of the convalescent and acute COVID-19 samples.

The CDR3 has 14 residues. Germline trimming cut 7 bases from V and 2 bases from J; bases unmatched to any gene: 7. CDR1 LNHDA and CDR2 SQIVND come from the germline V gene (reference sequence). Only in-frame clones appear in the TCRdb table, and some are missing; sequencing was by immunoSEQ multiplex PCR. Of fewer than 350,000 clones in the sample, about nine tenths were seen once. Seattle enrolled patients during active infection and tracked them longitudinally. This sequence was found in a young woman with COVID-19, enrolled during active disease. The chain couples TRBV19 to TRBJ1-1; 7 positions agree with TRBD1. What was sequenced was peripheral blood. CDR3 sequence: CASTFHRGNTEAFF. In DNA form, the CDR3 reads TGTGCCAGTACCTTTCACAGGGGAAACACTGAAGCTTTCTTT. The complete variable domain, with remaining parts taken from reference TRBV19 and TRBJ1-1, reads DGGITQSPKYLFRKEGQNVTLSCEQNLNHDAMYWYRQDPGQGLRLIYYSQIVNDFQKGDIAEGYSVSREKKESFPLTVTSAQKNPTAFYLCASTFHRGNTEAFFGQGTRLTVV.